This note documents a single T cell receptor beta chain sequence. This record belongs to a study of blood T cell repertoires in COVID-19. Sequencing was performed with immunoSEQ multiplex PCR; in TCRdb, only in-frame clones are kept and a portion is missing. Among 200,000 or so clones, more than 85% were seen once, and the ten largest hold more than 0.7%. The clonotype comes from a man in his 60s with COVID-19, enrolled during active disease. Sequenced material: peripheral blood.

In DNA, the CDR3 is TGTGCCAGCAGAGCCGGGACTGCCCCCGGCGCCCTGAGGGCCCAGTACTTC. It is translated as CASRAGTAPGALRAQYF. The rearrangement uses TRBV2 and TRBJ2-5; TRBD2 is a possible D gene (6 bases). The V gene's germline CDR1 is SNHLY and CDR2 FYNNEI. Trimming pared 6 bases from V and 9 bases from J, leaving 29 bases between. The CDR3 contains 17 residues.